This is a list of T cell receptor beta chains from one sample in a study of technical replicates of blood from a handful of donors. Sequenced by immunoSEQ multiplex PCR; TCRdb stores in-frame clones only, minus some. The sample carries about 69,000 clones, around 90% recorded once. The sample taken for sequencing was PBMCs. These receptor sequences come from a human donor in good health. Some clones in this sample may be carry-over from other donors' samples. Both conserved end residues are part of each CDR3. D genes are given only for firm matches. Part of the rows lack a size; the others show once, few, many or a class for expanded clones.

d_call: TRBD1; j_call: TRBJ2-3; clone_size: few; v_call: TRBV6-1; cdr3_nt: TGTGCCAGCACCAAGGACAGGGGAGGGCCAGATACGCAGTATTTT; cdr3_aa: CASTKDRGGPDTQYF
d_call: .; j_call: TRBJ1-3; clone_size: .; v_call: TRBV19; cdr3_nt: TGTGCCAGTAGTGACCTCCGGACAGTTCCCGGGAACACCATATATTTT; cdr3_aa: CASSDLRTVPGNTIYF
d_call: TRBD2; j_call: TRBJ2-1; clone_size: .; v_call: TRBV30; cdr3_nt: TGTGCCTGGAGTTTGGCGGGAGGTGGCGATGAGCAGTTCTTC; cdr3_aa: CAWSLAGGGDEQFF
d_call: TRBD2; j_call: TRBJ2-1; clone_size: .; v_call: TRBV7-9; cdr3_nt: TGTGCCAGCAGTTCTACGGGGGCGGGAGGGTTTAATGAGCAGTTCTTC; cdr3_aa: CASSSTGAGGFNEQFF
d_call: TRBD1; j_call: TRBJ2-6; clone_size: once; v_call: TRBV14; cdr3_nt: TGTGCCAGCAGCCGGGCCGGCAGGGGGCAGGTCGGGGCCAACGTCCTGACTTTC; cdr3_aa: CASSRAGRGQVGANVLTF
d_call: .; j_call: TRBJ2-7; clone_size: .; v_call: TRBV2; cdr3_nt: TGTGCCAGCAGTGTCAGCGGTAGCTCCTACGAGCAGTACTTC; cdr3_aa: CASSVSGSSYEQYF
d_call: .; j_call: TRBJ1-1; clone_size: .; v_call: TRBV6-1; cdr3_nt: TGTGCCAGCAGTGAATCGAGCGACAGAGCAGCTTTCTTT; cdr3_aa: CASSESSDRAAFF
d_call: .; j_call: TRBJ2-1; clone_size: .; v_call: TRBV29-1; cdr3_nt: TGCAGCGTTGATCTGGGGCCTGAGCAGTTCTTC; cdr3_aa: CSVDLGPEQFF
d_call: .; j_call: TRBJ1-1; clone_size: .; v_call: TRBV7-8; cdr3_nt: TGTGCCAGCAGCCTAAGTGGGGGGTTCACTGAAGCTTTCTTT; cdr3_aa: CASSLSGGFTEAFF
d_call: .; j_call: TRBJ2-2; clone_size: .; v_call: TRBV9; cdr3_nt: TGTGCCAGCAGCGAGAGAGGTGAGGCGGCGAACACCGGGGAGCTGTTTTTT; cdr3_aa: CASSERGEAANTGELFF
d_call: TRBD1; j_call: TRBJ2-2; clone_size: once; v_call: TRBV9; cdr3_nt: TGTGCCAGCAGCGTCCGACCGGGACAGGGGGCAAGTGCCGGGGAGCTGTTTTTT; cdr3_aa: CASSVRPGQGASAGELFF
d_call: .; j_call: TRBJ2-3; clone_size: few; v_call: TRBV7-6; cdr3_nt: TGTGCCAGCAGCACTACATCCCCAGATACGCAGTATTTT; cdr3_aa: CASSTTSPDTQYF
d_call: TRBD1; j_call: TRBJ1-6; clone_size: few; v_call: TRBV6-6; cdr3_nt: TGTGCCAGCAGGCCAGGGGGCGGTGGTTCACCCCTCCACTTT; cdr3_aa: CASRPGGGGSPLHF
d_call: TRBD2; j_call: TRBJ2-7; clone_size: .; v_call: TRBV9; cdr3_nt: TGTGCCAGCAGCCCGACTAGCGGGAGGCCCGAGCAGTACTTC; cdr3_aa: CASSPTSGRPEQYF
d_call: .; j_call: TRBJ2-7; clone_size: .; v_call: TRBV27; cdr3_nt: TGTGCCAGCAGTTCGAACCCCTATGTCGAGCAGTACTTC; cdr3_aa: CASSSNPYVEQYF
d_call: .; j_call: TRBJ2-2; clone_size: .; v_call: TRBV11-1; cdr3_nt: TGTGCCAGCAGCCCCTCAACGGGGAACACCGGGGAGCTGTTTTTT; cdr3_aa: CASSPSTGNTGELFF
d_call: .; j_call: TRBJ2-2; clone_size: .; v_call: TRBV7-7; cdr3_nt: TGTGCCAGCAGCTCAATGCGGGGTGAGGACACCGGGGAGCTGTTTTTT; cdr3_aa: CASSSMRGEDTGELFF
d_call: .; j_call: TRBJ2-5; clone_size: .; v_call: TRBV2; cdr3_nt: TGTGCCAGCAGTGAAAATAAAGAGACCCAGTACTTC; cdr3_aa: CASSENKETQYF
d_call: .; j_call: TRBJ2-5; clone_size: .; v_call: TRBV6-1; cdr3_nt: TGTGCCAGCACTCAGAACGGGAACTACCAAGAGACCCAGTACTTC; cdr3_aa: CASTQNGNYQETQYF
d_call: .; j_call: TRBJ2-2; clone_size: .; v_call: TRBV25-1; cdr3_nt: TGTGCCAGCAGTGAGGAAGGGGTAATTACGGGGAACACCGGGGAGCTGTTTTTT; cdr3_aa: CASSEEGVITGNTGELFF
d_call: .; j_call: TRBJ1-2; clone_size: .; v_call: TRBV5-1; cdr3_nt: TGCGCCAGCAGCCCGGACAGTAACTATGGCTACACCTTC; cdr3_aa: CASSPDSNYGYTF
d_call: .; j_call: TRBJ2-1; clone_size: once; v_call: TRBV7-9; cdr3_nt: TGTGCCAGCAGTTCGGAGCATGAGCAGTTCTTC; cdr3_aa: CASSSEHEQFF
d_call: .; j_call: TRBJ2-7; clone_size: few; v_call: TRBV7-8; cdr3_nt: TGTGCCAGCAGCTCCCCCTGGGGCAGCCACTACGAGCAGTACTTC; cdr3_aa: CASSSPWGSHYEQYF
d_call: .; j_call: TRBJ2-7; clone_size: .; v_call: TRBV6-5; cdr3_nt: TGTGCCAGCAGTTACTCTCGGGGACACCTTTTGGTGGAGCAGTACTTC; cdr3_aa: CASSYSRGHLLVEQYF
d_call: .; j_call: TRBJ1-4; clone_size: .; v_call: TRBV5-1; cdr3_nt: TGCGCCAGCGCCTCCGGGTCTAATGAAAAACTGTTTTTT; cdr3_aa: CASASGSNEKLFF
d_call: .; j_call: TRBJ2-7; clone_size: .; v_call: TRBV7-8; cdr3_nt: TGTGCCAGCAGCACCCCCCCTGGTCAGGCCCCCTACGAGCAGTACTTC; cdr3_aa: CASSTPPGQAPYEQYF
d_call: .; j_call: TRBJ2-3; clone_size: .; v_call: TRBV7-2; cdr3_nt: TGTGCCAGCAGCTTATGGGGGAGGTTCGGCACAGATACGCAGTATTTT; cdr3_aa: CASSLWGRFGTDTQYF
d_call: .; j_call: TRBJ1-1; clone_size: .; v_call: TRBV19; cdr3_nt: TGTGCCAGTAGTAGAGGAGGGTACTCGAACACTGAAGCTTTCTTT; cdr3_aa: CASSRGGYSNTEAFF
d_call: .; j_call: TRBJ1-1; clone_size: few; v_call: TRBV27; cdr3_nt: TGTGCCAGCAGTCACAGATATAACACTGAAGCTTTCTTT; cdr3_aa: CASSHRYNTEAFF
d_call: .; j_call: TRBJ2-3; clone_size: .; v_call: TRBV7-9; cdr3_nt: TGTGCCAGCAGCTTACTAAGCACAGATACGCAGTATTTT; cdr3_aa: CASSLLSTDTQYF
d_call: TRBD2; j_call: TRBJ2-1; clone_size: .; v_call: TRBV5-4; cdr3_nt: TGTGCCAGCAGCCCTGGGACTAGCAGCGAGCAGTTCTTC; cdr3_aa: CASSPGTSSEQFF
d_call: .; j_call: TRBJ1-5; clone_size: .; v_call: TRBV10-3; cdr3_nt: TGTGCCATCAGTGAAGGCCCCCAGGCTCAGCCCCAGCATTTT; cdr3_aa: CAISEGPQAQPQHF
d_call: .; j_call: TRBJ1-2; clone_size: .; v_call: TRBV14; cdr3_nt: TGTGCCAGCAGCCGGGGCGTACACTATGGCTACACCTTC; cdr3_aa: CASSRGVHYGYTF
d_call: TRBD2; j_call: TRBJ2-7; clone_size: once; v_call: TRBV5-4; cdr3_nt: TGTGCCAGCAGCGGGGGAGGGTCCTCCTACGAGCAGTACTTC; cdr3_aa: CASSGGGSSYEQYF
d_call: TRBD2; j_call: TRBJ2-7; clone_size: .; v_call: TRBV6-6; cdr3_nt: TGTGCCAGCAGTTACCGAATGGCGGGAGGCCCCTACGAGCAGTACTTC; cdr3_aa: CASSYRMAGGPYEQYF
d_call: .; j_call: TRBJ1-1; clone_size: .; v_call: TRBV7-3; cdr3_nt: TGTGCCAGCAGCCCCGGGGGGGCGGGCAACACTGAAGCTTTCTTT; cdr3_aa: CASSPGGAGNTEAFF
d_call: TRBD1; j_call: TRBJ1-2; clone_size: once; v_call: TRBV6-1; cdr3_nt: TGTGCCAGCAGTGATGGCAGGGGGGCAGCTAACTATGGCTACACCTTC; cdr3_aa: CASSDGRGAANYGYTF
d_call: .; j_call: TRBJ1-2; clone_size: .; v_call: TRBV2; cdr3_nt: TGTGCCAGCAGTGAATCAGGGAACTATGGCTACACCTTC; cdr3_aa: CASSESGNYGYTF
d_call: .; j_call: TRBJ1-2; clone_size: .; v_call: TRBV6-5; cdr3_nt: TGTGCCAGCAGTATACTAGCAAACTATGGCTACACCTTC; cdr3_aa: CASSILANYGYTF
d_call: .; j_call: TRBJ1-1; clone_size: .; v_call: TRBV5-1; cdr3_nt: TGCGCCAGCAGCGCAAGCGGGTCTCGGGAAGCTTTCTTT; cdr3_aa: CASSASGSREAFF
d_call: TRBD2; j_call: TRBJ2-1; clone_size: .; v_call: TRBV7-9; cdr3_nt: TGTGCCAGCAGCCATAGCGGGAGCTCCTACAATGAGCAGTTCTTC; cdr3_aa: CASSHSGSSYNEQFF
d_call: .; j_call: TRBJ2-3; clone_size: once; v_call: TRBV12-5; cdr3_nt: TGTGCTAGTGGTTTCTTCGCGGGTTGGACAGATACGCAGTATTTT; cdr3_aa: CASGFFAGWTDTQYF
d_call: .; j_call: TRBJ1-1; clone_size: .; v_call: TRBV11-1; cdr3_nt: TGTGCCAGCAGCTTGAGATTTCTTCCCGGGGTCGCTGAAGCTTTCTTT; cdr3_aa: CASSLRFLPGVAEAFF
d_call: .; j_call: TRBJ1-6; clone_size: .; v_call: TRBV6-1; cdr3_nt: TGTGCCAGCAACCCTGTCAGGGGAAATTCACCCCTCCACTTT; cdr3_aa: CASNPVRGNSPLHF
d_call: .; j_call: TRBJ1-3; clone_size: .; v_call: TRBV9; cdr3_nt: TGTGCCAGCAGTCGAGGAGGAAATTCTGGAAACACCATATATTTT; cdr3_aa: CASSRGGNSGNTIYF
d_call: .; j_call: TRBJ2-3; clone_size: .; v_call: TRBV13; cdr3_nt: TGTGCCCCCCGGGGACAGGAGGCTAGCGGAGGGAGGAGCACAGATACGCAGTATTTT; cdr3_aa: CAPRGQEASGGRSTDTQYF
d_call: .; j_call: TRBJ1-2; clone_size: .; v_call: TRBV4-3; cdr3_nt: TGCGCCAGCAGCCCTTTATCGGGGAGGGACTATGGCTACACCTTC; cdr3_aa: CASSPLSGRDYGYTF